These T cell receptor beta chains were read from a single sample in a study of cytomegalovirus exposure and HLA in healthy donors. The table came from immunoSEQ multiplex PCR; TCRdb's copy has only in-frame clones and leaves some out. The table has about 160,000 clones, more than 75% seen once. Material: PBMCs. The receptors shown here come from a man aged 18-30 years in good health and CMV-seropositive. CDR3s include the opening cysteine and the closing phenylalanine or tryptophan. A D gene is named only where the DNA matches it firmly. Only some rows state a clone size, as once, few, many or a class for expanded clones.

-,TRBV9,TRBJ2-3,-,TGTGCCAGCAGCTTTAGAGCGGGTAGCACAGATACGCAGTATTTT,CASSFRAGSTDTQYF
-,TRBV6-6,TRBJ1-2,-,TGTGCCAGCAGTTACTCCGGACAGAGAGCTAACTATGGCTACACCTTC,CASSYSGQRANYGYTF
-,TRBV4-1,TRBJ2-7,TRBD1,TGCGCCAGCAGTTGGGACAGGGAGACACCCTACGAGCAGTACTTC,CASSWDRETPYEQYF
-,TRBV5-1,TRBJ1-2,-,TGCGCCAGCAGCTTGGATGCAGGGCAAGGCTACACCTTC,CASSLDAGQGYTF
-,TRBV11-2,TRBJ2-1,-,TGTGCCAGCAGCTCCAGTAGCGTTATCGTCTCCTACAATGAGCAGTTCTTC,CASSSSSVIVSYNEQFF
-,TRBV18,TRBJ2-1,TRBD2,TGTGCCAGCTCGTGGACTAGCGGGAGGTCGGACAATGAGCAGTTCTTC,CASSWTSGRSDNEQFF
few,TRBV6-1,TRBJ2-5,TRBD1,TGTGCCAGCAGTGAGATACCGGGACAGGGTCAAGAGACCCAGTACTTC,CASSEIPGQGQETQYF
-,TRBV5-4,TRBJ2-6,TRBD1,TGTGCCAGCAGCCCCGACAGGGAATTAAGTGGGGCCAACGTCCTGACTTTC,CASSPDRELSGANVLTF
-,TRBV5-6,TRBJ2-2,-,TGTGCCAGCAGCTTGGGGACTGCTACCGGGGAGCTGTTTTTT,CASSLGTATGELFF
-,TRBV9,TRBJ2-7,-,TGTGCCAGCAGCGCAGGGACAAGCTCCTACGAGCAGTACTTC,CASSAGTSSYEQYF
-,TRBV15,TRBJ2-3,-,TGTGCCACCAGCAGGTCCCGTCGTGGTACGGGCACAGATACGCAGTATTTT,CATSRSRRGTGTDTQYF
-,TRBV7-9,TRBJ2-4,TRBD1,TGTGCCAGCAGCGCCCGACAGGGGAGGCCCAAAAACATTCAGTACTTC,CASSARQGRPKNIQYF
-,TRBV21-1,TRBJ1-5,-,TGTGCCAGCAGAGGCCCAGGAACCTCTTATAGCAATCAGCCCCAGCATTTT,CASRGPGTSYSNQPQHF
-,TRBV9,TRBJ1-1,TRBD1,TGTGCCAGCAGCGTAAGGGGCAGGGGGCCAACTGAAGCTTTCTTT,CASSVRGRGPTEAFF
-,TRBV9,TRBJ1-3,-,TGTGCCAGCAGCGTAGCCGGTGGAAACACCATATATTTT,CASSVAGGNTIYF
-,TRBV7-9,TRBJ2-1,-,TGTGCCAGCAGCCTCGGGACAAGCCCTTACAATGAGCAGTTCTTC,CASSLGTSPYNEQFF
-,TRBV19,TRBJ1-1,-,TGTGCCAGTAATGTTTTAGGGGATTACACTGAAGCTTTCTTT,CASNVLGDYTEAFF
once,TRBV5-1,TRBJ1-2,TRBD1,TGCGCCAGCAGCACCTTGAGGGACAGTCATAACTATGGCTACACCTTC,CASSTLRDSHNYGYTF
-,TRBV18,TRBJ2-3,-,TGTGCCAGCTCACCATCCCCAGGGACAGATACGCAGTATTTT,CASSPSPGTDTQYF
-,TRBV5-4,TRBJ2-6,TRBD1,TGTGCCAGCAGCTTACAGGGGGCAAGTAGGGCCAACGTCCTGACTTTC,CASSLQGASRANVLTF
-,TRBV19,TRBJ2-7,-,TGTGCCAGTAGTAAGGGGGCCGGGAGGGCCGGCGAGCAGTACTTC,CASSKGAGRAGEQYF
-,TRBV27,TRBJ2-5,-,TGTGCCAGCGGGGCTATAGCCCAAGAGACCCAGTACTTC,CASGAIAQETQYF
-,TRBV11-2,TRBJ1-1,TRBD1,TGTGCCAGCAGCTTGGGGACAGCGAACACTGAAGCTTTCTTT,CASSLGTANTEAFF
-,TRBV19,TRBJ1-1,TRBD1,TGTGCCAGTAGTGACAGGGGTCGGGACACTGAAGCTTTCTTT,CASSDRGRDTEAFF
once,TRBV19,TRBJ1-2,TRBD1,TGTGCCAGTAGTAACCGGGACAGGGTTTTTGGCTACACCTTC,CASSNRDRVFGYTF
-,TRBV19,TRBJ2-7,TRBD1,TGTGCCAGTACGGCAGGGGGTGACGAGCAGTACTTC,CASTAGGDEQYF
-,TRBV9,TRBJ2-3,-,TGTGCCAGTTGCAAAGACGGAGTTGGCACAGATACGCAGTATTTT,CASCKDGVGTDTQYF
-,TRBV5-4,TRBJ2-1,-,TGTGCCAGCAGCTTAGCACCTTCCAATGAGCAGTTCTTC,CASSLAPSNEQFF
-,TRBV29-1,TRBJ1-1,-,TGCAGCGGAGATTTTGGGCAGGAAGCTTTCTTT,CSGDFGQEAFF
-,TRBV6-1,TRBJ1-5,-,TGTGCCATCCCCAAGGGGGTGGGCCACCAGCCCCAGCATTTT,CAIPKGVGHQPQHF
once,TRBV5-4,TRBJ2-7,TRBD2,TGTGCCAGCAGCTTGGGCGGGAGGAGCTCCTACGAGCAGTACTTC,CASSLGGRSSYEQYF
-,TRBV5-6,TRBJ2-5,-,TGTGCCAGCAGCCTCGTTGGGGGGGCAGAGACCCAGTACTTC,CASSLVGGAETQYF
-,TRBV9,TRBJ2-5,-,TGTGCCAGCAGCGTAGAGTTCGGGGAGACCCAGTACTTC,CASSVEFGETQYF
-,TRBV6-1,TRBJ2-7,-,TGTGCCAGCAGTGAAGGTAGGAGGGAACCCTCCTACGAGCAGTACTTC,CASSEGRREPSYEQYF
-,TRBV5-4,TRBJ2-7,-,TGTGCCAGCAGAGACCAGGGGCAGGGCCTCGAGCAGTACTTC,CASRDQGQGLEQYF
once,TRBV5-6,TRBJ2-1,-,TGTGCCAGCAGCTTACGGGAATCCTCCTACAATGAGCAGTTCTTC,CASSLRESSYNEQFF
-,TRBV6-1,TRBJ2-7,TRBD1,TGTGCCAGCAGTGAAGCAACAGGGGGCGTCAGTTTCGAGCAGTACTTC,CASSEATGGVSFEQYF
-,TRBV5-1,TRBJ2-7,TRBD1,TGCGCCAGCAGCCAGGGACAGGCAGAACCCTACGAGCAGTACTTC,CASSQGQAEPYEQYF
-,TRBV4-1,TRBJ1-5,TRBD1,TGCGCCAGCAGCCCGATGGACAGGGGAGGTAATCAGCCCCAGCATTTT,CASSPMDRGGNQPQHF
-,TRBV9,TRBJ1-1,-,TGTGCCAGCAGCGCCGGAGACGGCACTGAAGCTTTCTTT,CASSAGDGTEAFF
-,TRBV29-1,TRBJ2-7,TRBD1,TGCAGCGCGCCCGGGACAGGGGGCTACGAGCAGTACTTC,CSAPGTGGYEQYF
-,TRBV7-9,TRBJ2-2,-,TGTGCCAGCAGCTTAGGCCTCGGTTGGAGGGGTACGGACACCGGGGAGCTGTTTTTT,CASSLGLGWRGTDTGELFF
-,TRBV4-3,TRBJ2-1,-,TGCGCCAGCAGCCAAGAATTGGCTAGCAATGAGCAGTTCTTC,CASSQELASNEQFF
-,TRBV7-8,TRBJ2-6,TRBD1,TGTGCCAGCAGCACTGACCCTCAACAGGGGACCAGCTCTGGGGCCAACGTCCTGACTTTC,CASSTDPQQGTSSGANVLTF
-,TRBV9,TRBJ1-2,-,TGTGCCAGCAGCGTAGATGAGACATACTATGGCTACACCTTC,CASSVDETYYGYTF
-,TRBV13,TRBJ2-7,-,TGTGCCAGCAGCTTAAATGACAGACGCTACGAGCAGTACTTC,CASSLNDRRYEQYF
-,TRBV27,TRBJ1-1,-,TGTGCCAGCAGCCGAACCCTGGACAGTTATATGAACACTGAAGCTTTCTTT,CASSRTLDSYMNTEAFF
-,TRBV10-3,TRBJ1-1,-,TGTGCCACGGGCGGGGCTACGGAAGTGAACACTGAAGCTTTCTTT,CATGGATEVNTEAFF
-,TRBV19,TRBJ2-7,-,TGTGCCAGTAGTATAGGGCAGGGATCCTACGAGCAGTACTTC,CASSIGQGSYEQYF
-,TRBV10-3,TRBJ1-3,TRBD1,TGTGCCATCAGTGAAGGCGGGACAGGGGGCTTCAGTTCTGGAAACACCATATATTTT,CAISEGGTGGFSSGNTIYF